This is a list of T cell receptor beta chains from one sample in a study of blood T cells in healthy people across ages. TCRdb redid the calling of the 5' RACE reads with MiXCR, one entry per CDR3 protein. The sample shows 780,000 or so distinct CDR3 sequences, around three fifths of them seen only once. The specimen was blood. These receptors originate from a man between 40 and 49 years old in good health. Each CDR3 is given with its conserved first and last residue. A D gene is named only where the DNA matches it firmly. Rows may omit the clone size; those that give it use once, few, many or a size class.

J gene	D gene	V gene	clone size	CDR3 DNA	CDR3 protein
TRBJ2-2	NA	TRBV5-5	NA	TGTGCCAGCAGCTTGGTGGTGGCAGGGATCAGCACCGGGGAGCTGTTTTTT	CASSLVVAGISTGELFF
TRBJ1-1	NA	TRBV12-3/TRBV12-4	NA	TGTGCCAGCAAACCCACGGGACTGCCGAACACTGAAGCTTTCTTT	CASKPTGLPNTEAFF
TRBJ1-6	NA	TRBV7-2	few	TGTGCCAGCAGCTTATTTATGGCAGCTGAATATTCACCCCTCCACTTT	CASSLFMAAEYSPLHF
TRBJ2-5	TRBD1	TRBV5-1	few	TGCGCCAGCAGCTTGGAGGGGACAGGGTGGAGAGAGACCCAGTACTTC	CASSLEGTGWRETQYF
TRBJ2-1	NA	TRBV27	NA	TGTCCCAGCAGTCCCCGGTTATACAATGAGCAGTTCTTC	CPSSPRLYNEQFF
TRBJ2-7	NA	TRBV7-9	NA	TGTGCCAGCAGCTTTCTGGCAGGCGTCTCCTACGAGCAGTACTTC	CASSFLAGVSYEQYF
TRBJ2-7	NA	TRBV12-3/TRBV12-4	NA	TGTGCCAGCAGTTCCCCCGACAGGTGGGCATACGAAGGGGACGAGCAGTACTTC	CASSSPDRWAYEGDEQYF
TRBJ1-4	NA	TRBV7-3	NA	TGTGCCAGCAGCCCACAGGGCGGCCGGCCTAATGAAAAACTGTTTTTT	CASSPQGGRPNEKLFF
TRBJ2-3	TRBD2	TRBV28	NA	TGTGCCAGCAACGGACTAGCCGCCAGCACAGATACGCAGTATTTT	CASNGLAASTDTQYF
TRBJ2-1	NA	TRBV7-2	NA	TGTGCCAGCAGCCGGCGGAGGGACTACAATGAGCAGTTCTTC	CASSRRRDYNEQFF
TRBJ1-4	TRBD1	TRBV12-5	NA	TGTGCTAGTGGTTTGCGCCGACAGGGAGTATGGATTGGCACTACTTCAACTAATGAAAAACTGTTTTTT	CASGLRRQGVWIGTTSTNEKLFF
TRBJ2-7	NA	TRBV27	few	TGTGCCAGCAGTTTCAGAGGGGTGAGCTCCTACGAGCAGTACTTC	CASSFRGVSSYEQYF
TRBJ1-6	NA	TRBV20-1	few	TGCAGTGCTCAGAGACTGAGCTCCTATAATTCACCCCTCCACTTT	CSAQRLSSYNSPLHF
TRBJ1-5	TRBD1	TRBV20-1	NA	TGCAGTGCCACGGGACAGGGCGGATCTGCGGGCAGCAATCAGCCCCAGCATTTT	CSATGQGGSAGSNQPQHF
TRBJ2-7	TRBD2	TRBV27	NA	TGTGCCAGCACCCAAGGGCGGGAGTTGGGGGAGCAGTACTTC	CASTQGRELGEQYF
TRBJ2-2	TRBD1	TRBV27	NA	TGTGCCAGCAGTGGGACAGGTCGGGACACCGGGGAGCTGTTTTTT	CASSGTGRDTGELFF
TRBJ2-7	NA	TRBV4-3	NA	TGCGCCAGCAGCCAAGCCTTCCAGGGAAACTACGAGCAGTACTTC	CASSQAFQGNYEQYF